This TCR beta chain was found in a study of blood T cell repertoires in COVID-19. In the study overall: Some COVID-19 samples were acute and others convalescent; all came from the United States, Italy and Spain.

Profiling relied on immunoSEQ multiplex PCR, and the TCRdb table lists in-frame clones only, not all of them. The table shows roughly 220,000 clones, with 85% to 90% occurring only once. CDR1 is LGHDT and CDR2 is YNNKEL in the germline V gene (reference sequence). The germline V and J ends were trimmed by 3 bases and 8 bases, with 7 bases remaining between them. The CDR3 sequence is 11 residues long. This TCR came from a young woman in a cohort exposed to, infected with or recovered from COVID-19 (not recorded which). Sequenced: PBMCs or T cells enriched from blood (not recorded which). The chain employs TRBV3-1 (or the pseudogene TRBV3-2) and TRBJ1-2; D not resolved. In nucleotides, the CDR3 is TGTGCCAGCAGCCAGTTGTCGGGCTACACCTTC. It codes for CASSQLSGYTF.